These 27 T cell receptor beta chains were sequenced from one sample in a study of T cells in Graves' hyperthyroidism and ophthalmopathy. What was amplified from RNA transcripts were TCR beta CDR3 regions. Carried out on the TCR CDR3, a first-round RT-PCR used the HTBI primer set. TCRdb independently ran MiXCR on the multiplex PCR reads; one entry per CDR3 protein. The sample contains about 560,000 distinct CDR3 sequences, 11% to 15% of which appear only once. Sequenced input: blood. All receptors come from a woman between 35 and 50 years old with Graves' hyperthyroidism.

A note on this clonotype: A much larger clone lies one base from this, so it may be a read error. V usage is TRBV5-1 and J usage is TRBJ1-1; D is ambiguous. The CDR3 length is 15 residues. Germline V gene lookup returns CDR1 SGHRS and CDR2 YFSETQ. The CDR3 coding sequence is TGCGCCAGCAGCTTGGAAGGTGGTGTTGGCTCTGAAGCTTCCTTT. It is translated as CASSLEGGVGSEASF.

This clonotype was observed many times. The gene calls are TRBV3-1 and TRBJ2-2; D is tentatively TRBD1 or TRBD2 (5 bases each). This CDR3 has 13 amino acids. Germline CDR1 and CDR2: LGHDT and YNNKEL (reference sequence). With 2 bases removed from V and 8 bases from J, the gap between germline ends came to 9 bases. The CDR3 spells CASSQIGAGELFF. DNA of the CDR3: TGTGCCAGCAGCCAAATCGGGGCAGGGGAGCTGTTTTTT.

In this sample, this clonotype turned up many times. This rearrangement joins TRBV28 to TRBJ1-1, with TRBD1 as a possible D gene (6 bases). From germline, CDR1 is MDHEN and CDR2 SYDVKM. The V and J ends lost 2 bases and 4 bases respectively, with 14 bases between them. This CDR3 has 15 residues. The CDR3 sequence is CASSLLQGLTTEAFF. The CDR3 nucleotides are TGTGCCAGCAGTTTACTACAGGGATTGACCACTGAAGCTTTCTTT.

Points on this clonotype: Just one base apart from a much larger clone, this may be a read error. V is TRBV28 and J is TRBJ2-5, with 9 bases identical to TRBD2. The V gene's germline CDR1 is MDHEN and CDR2 SYDVKM. This CDR3 comprises 15 residues. CDR3 residues: CASSFTAGGEEAQYF. The CDR3 DNA sequence: TGTGCCAGCAGTTTTACCGCGGGAGGGGAAGAGGCCCAGTACTTC. Full variable domain (remainder filled in from reference TRBV28 and TRBJ2-5): DVKVTQSSRYLVKRTGEKVFLECVQDMDHENMFWYRQDPGLGLRLIYFSYDVKMKEKGDIPEGYSVSREKKERFSLILESASTNQTSMYLCASSFTAGGEEAQYFGPGTRLLVL.

In its sample, this clonotype was seen a few times. This chain links TRBV7-8 with TRBJ2-1, with D possibly being TRBD1 (6 bases). Between the trimmed V and J ends, which lost 1 base and 10 bases, there was a span of 14 bases. The germline V gene has CDR1 SGHVS and CDR2 FQNEAQ. The CDR3 length is 14 residues. The CDR3 sequence: CASSLVRTGTEQFF. CDR3 bases: TGTGCCAGCAGCTTAGTTAGGACTGGGACAGAGCAGTTCTTC.

This clonotype came up many times. The rearrangement links TRBV20-1 to TRBJ1-6, with TRBD1 identical over 8 bases. V shed 3 bases and J 3 bases; nucleotides not matched to a gene: 4. This CDR3 has 15 amino acids. Germline-derived CDR1 and CDR2 are DFQATT and SNEGSKA (reference sequence). The CDR3 sequence: CSARLGTGYNSPLHF. The CDR3 coding sequence is TGCAGTGCTAGGTTGGGGACAGGCTATAATTCACCCCTCCACTTT.

The chain has TRBV18 and TRBJ2-7, with 7 bases identical to TRBD2. The CDR3 length is 16 residues. V was clipped by 0 bases and J by 3 bases; unmatched bases: 8. Germline V gives CDR1 KGHSH, CDR2 LQKENI. In DNA form, the CDR3 reads TGTGCCAGCTCACCACCGGGGGGGGGATTCGGCTACGAGCAGTACTTC. This codes for CASSPPGGGFGYEQYF.

This clonotype showed up many times. The gene calls are TRBV28 and TRBJ2-7, with 7 bases that match TRBD2. CDR1 is MDHEN, CDR2 SYDVKM, per germline. The CDR3 is made up of 15 amino acids. V trimming: 8 bases; J trimming: 3 bases; junction bases outside the gene matches: 13. Written as DNA, the CDR3 is TGTGCCAGCGGGGGGAGGGGCGGTGCATACTACGAGCAGTACTTC. Its protein product is CASGGRGGAYYEQYF.

Only a few counts were recorded for this clonotype. V usage is TRBV19 and J usage is TRBJ1-5; D is ambiguous. V was shortened by 8 bases and J by 3 bases, with 14 bases between the two germline ends. CDR3 length equals 14 residues. Germline CDR1 and CDR2: LNHDA and SQIVND (reference sequence). CDR3 loop: CASAKKTPNQPQHF. The DNA of the CDR3 is TGTGCCAGTGCTAAAAAAACCCCCAATCAGCCCCAGCATTTT.

This clonotype has ten or more counts. V and J are TRBV3-1 and TRBJ1-3; TRBD1 agrees at 8 bases. V trimming: 3 bases; J trimming: 1 base; junction bases outside the gene matches: 2. The CDR3 contains 15 residues. From germline, CDR1 is LGHDT and CDR2 YNNKEL (reference sequence). Here the CDR3 DNA reads TGTGCCAGCAGCCAGCAGGGGGCTTCTGGAAACACCATATATTTT. It specifies CASSQQGASGNTIYF.

The chain uses TRBV15 and TRBJ2-3; D is ambiguous. Germline values: CDR1 LNHNV, CDR2 YYDKDF (reference sequence). Trimming pared 2 bases from V and 4 bases from J, leaving 7 bases between. The length of the CDR3 is 13 residues. CDR3 in DNA: TGTGCCACCAGCAGAAGGTCTCCAGATACGCAGTATTTT. Protein sequence: CATSRRSPDTQYF.

There are many counts of this clonotype. V gene TRBV20-1 combines with J gene TRBJ2-5, with TRBD2 identical over 7 bases. V shed 3 bases and J 5 bases; nucleotides not matched to a gene: 12. Germline values: CDR1 DFQATT, CDR2 SNEGSKA (reference sequence). The CDR3 contains 15 residues. CDR3 sequence reads: CSASRRLAGIETQYF. Written as DNA, the CDR3 is TGCAGTGCTAGCCGTAGACTAGCTGGGATTGAGACCCAGTACTTC.

The V and J genes are TRBV19 and TRBJ2-1, with 14 bases lining up with TRBD2. The CDR3 totals 14 residues. Germline lookup yields CDR1 LNHDA and CDR2 SQIVND (reference sequence). With V trimmed by 7 bases and J by 7 bases, 3 bases remained unmatched. In DNA, the CDR3 is TGTGCCAGTAATGGACTAGCGGGAGGTAATGAGCAGTTCTTC. As protein: CASNGLAGGNEQFF.

This clonotype was picked up many times. CDR3 nucleotides: TGTGCCAGCAGCACGGCGTTTAGCAATCAGCCCCAGCATTTT. Amino acids: CASSTAFSNQPQHF. This rearrangement joins TRBV28 to TRBJ1-5; D unclear. The CDR3 has 14 residues. The germline CDR1 and CDR2 sequences are MDHEN and SYDVKM. Deletions cut 6 bases from V and 0 bases from J, with 9 bases between.

V gene TRBV7-8 combines with J gene TRBJ2-7, with a weak D call TRBD1 (6 bases). V was pared by 4 bases and J by 0 bases, with 13 bases between. The CDR3 totals 15 residues. CDR1 is SGHVS and CDR2 is FQNEAQ in the germline V gene. In DNA form, the CDR3 reads TGTGCCAGCAGCTCGCAGGGGCTCAGCTCCTACGAGCAGTACTTC. It encodes CASSSQGLSSYEQYF.

This clonotype was observed a handful of times. The CDR3: CSARALGRYNEQFF. The DNA for the CDR3 is TGCAGTGCTAGAGCCCTTGGACGGTACAATGAGCAGTTCTTC. V usage is TRBV20-1 and J usage is TRBJ2-1; D ambiguous. CDR1 and CDR2 from the germline V gene are DFQATT and SNEGSKA (reference sequence). This CDR3 is 14 amino acids long. Trimming stripped 1 base from V and 4 bases from J, with 11 bases between.

Many counts were recorded for this clonotype. This chain links TRBV14 with TRBJ1-5; tentatively, D is TRBD1 (5 bases). The CDR3 covers 13 residues. In germline, CDR1 is SGHDN, CDR2 FVKESK. V lost 5 bases, J lost 3 bases, and 8 bases lay in between. The CDR3 is CASSDSTNQPQHF. In nucleotides, the CDR3 is TGTGCCAGCAGCGACAGTACCAATCAGCCCCAGCATTTT. Based on the CDR3 plus reference TRBV14 and TRBJ1-5, the full variable domain is EAGVTQFPSHSVIEKGQTVTLRCDPISGHDNLYWYRRVMGKEIKFLLHFVKESKQDESGMPNNRFLAERTGGTYSTLKVQPAELEDSGVYFCASSDSTNQPQHFGDGTRLSIL.

There are a few counts of this clonotype. The rearrangement links TRBV7-9 to TRBJ2-7; 10 bases fit TRBD2. Germline V lookup: CDR1 SEHNR, CDR2 FQNEAQ (reference sequence). This CDR3 has 16 residues. V was pared by 5 bases and J by 1 base, with 8 bases of the junction left unmatched. The CDR3 loop is CASSPRTSGKSYEQYF. Here the CDR3 DNA reads TGTGCCAGCAGCCCCCGTACTAGCGGGAAGTCCTACGAGCAGTACTTC.

The J gene is TRBJ2-1, the V gene TRBV27; the match to TRBD2 covers 10 bases. J gave up 3 bases and V 7 bases, and 6 bases lay outside the gene matches. Germline values: CDR1 MNHEY, CDR2 SMNVEV (reference sequence). CDR3 length: 15 residues. The CDR3 nucleotides read TGTGCCAGCAAGGCAGTAGCGGGAGGCTACAATGAGCAGTTCTTC. Its protein is CASKAVAGGYNEQFF.

This clonotype was detected a few times. The CDR3 DNA sequence: TGTGCCACCAGTGAAACGGGACAGACTCAGCCCCAGCATTTT. Its translation: CATSETGQTQPQHF. The chain joins TRBV24-1 to TRBJ1-5; 7 positions agree with TRBD1. The CDR3 sequence is 14 residues long. Germline trimming cut 4 bases from V and 6 bases from J; bases unmatched to any gene: 5. Germline CDR1 KGHDR, CDR2 SFDVKD.

This clonotype was found many times. The CDR3 reads CASSEWSEQFF. DNA of the CDR3: TGTGCCAGCAGCGAATGGAGTGAGCAGTTCTTC. The chain employs TRBV2 and TRBJ2-1; unclear D gene. This CDR3 region has 11 residues. V lost 6 bases and J lost 9, with 9 bases in between. CDR1 and CDR2 from the germline V gene are SNHLY and FYNNEI.

As concerns this clonotype: A read error may be the cause here, since a much bigger clone is one base away. V is TRBV14 and J is TRBJ1-1, with unresolved D. Germline CDR1 reads SGHDN; CDR2 reads FVKESK. V was trimmed by 1 base and J by 5 bases, leaving 11 bases between them. The CDR3 has 14 amino acids. DNA for the CDR3: TGTGCCAGCAGCCAAGGGGGTTTTGGGACTGAAGCTTTCTTT. It encodes CASSQGGFGTEAFF.

The V call is TRBV4-2, the J call TRBJ1-1; 10 bases line up with TRBD1. J was trimmed by 1 base and V by 6 bases; bases with no gene match: 17. From germline, CDR1 is LGHNA and CDR2 YNFKEQ. The CDR3 covers 19 residues. The CDR3 region is CASRPLGQGGTWSNTEAFF. CDR3 sequence (DNA): TGTGCCAGCAGACCGCTAGGACAGGGGGGCACCTGGTCGAACACTGAAGCTTTCTTT.

This clonotype was recorded at least ten times. The V call is TRBV5-1, the J call TRBJ1-6; D is uncertain. CDR1 is SGHRS, CDR2 YFSETQ, per germline. The CDR3 totals 15 residues. Trimming removed 0 bases from V and 6 bases from J, with 10 bases in between. In DNA form, the CDR3 reads TGCGCCAGCAGCTTGGAGATAACCGGTAATTCACCCCTCCACTTT. Its translation is CASSLEITGNSPLHF.

This clonotype was counted ten times or more. The genes are TRBV13 and TRBJ1-6, with unresolved D. This CDR3 has 15 amino acids. V lost 4 bases to trimming and J lost 10 bases, with 17 bases between them. Per germline, CDR1 PRHDT and CDR2 FYEKMQ (reference sequence). The CDR3 is CASSYGSLLGSPLHF. CDR3 DNA: TGTGCCAGCAGCTATGGGAGTCTCTTGGGATCACCCCTCCACTTT.

Many counts were recorded for this clonotype. The chain employs TRBV7-3 and TRBJ2-1; D perhaps matches TRBD1 (6 bases). Trimming took 5 bases from V and 0 from J, leaving 14 bases between them. The CDR3 length is 16 residues. CDR1 and CDR2 from the germline V gene are SGHTA and FQGTGA. This CDR3 reads CASSTTGSLSYNEQFF. The CDR3 coding sequence is TGTGCCAGCAGCACCACAGGGTCCCTCTCCTACAATGAGCAGTTCTTC.

With respect to this clonotype: A single base separates this from a much larger clone, so it may be a read error. The rearrangement uses TRBV28 and TRBJ1-5, with 11 bases aligning to TRBD1. The CDR3 consists of 17 residues. Trimming cost V 8 bases and J 0 bases; bases outside gene matches: 9. Germline V gene lookup returns CDR1 MDHEN and CDR2 SYDVKM. CDR3 nucleotides: TGTGCCAGCGGCTCCCCGGGACAGGGGGTTAGCAATCAGCCCCAGCATTTT. Translated: CASGSPGQGVSNQPQHF. The full variable domain, its missing parts supplied by reference TRBV28 and TRBJ1-5, is DVKVTQSSRYLVKRTGEKVFLECVQDMDHENMFWYRQDPGLGLRLIYFSYDVKMKEKGDIPEGYSVSREKKERFSLILESASTNQTSMYLCASGSPGQGVSNQPQHFGDGTRLSIL.